The source of this TCR beta chain is a study of T cell responses to AZD1222 COVID-19 vaccine. CDR3 length: 13 amino acids. Germline V gene sequence: CDR1 MDHEN, CDR2 SYDVKM. V lost 11 bases to trimming and J lost 2 bases, with 15 bases between them. Measured with immunoSEQ multiplex PCR; TCRdb has only the in-frame clones, and not every one. The sample carries about 86,000 clones, over 85% recorded once. The sequences come from peripheral blood, collected on day 0 of AZD1222 vaccination. This receptor was obtained from an adult in good health. This rearrangement joins TRBV28 to TRBJ1-1; D unresolved. The CDR3 DNA reads as TGTGCCGCAGCCCTGACCGATAACACTGAAGCTTTCTTT. This encodes CAAALTDNTEAFF.